Presented here are 9 T cell receptor beta chains from one specimen sequenced in a study of T cell responses to AZD1222 COVID-19 vaccine. The assay was immunoSEQ multiplex PCR, and TCRdb's table has in-frame clones only and misses some. The data contain about 140,000 clones, 90% of them seen just once; the ten biggest clones take up about 3.5%. The source material was peripheral blood, sampled on day 0 of AZD1222 vaccination. Receptors originate from an adult in good health.

The chain combines TRBV3-1 (or the pseudogene TRBV3-2) with TRBJ2-7; no clear D. V was cut by 0 bases and J by 3 bases, with 9 bases left in between. The germline V gene has CDR1 LGHDT and CDR2 YNNKEL (reference sequence). The CDR3 covers 14 residues. CDR3 residues: CASSQDSGIYEQYF. In DNA form, the CDR3 reads TGTGCCAGCAGCCAAGATTCTGGGATCTACGAGCAGTACTTC.

The chain carries TRBV24-1 and TRBJ2-7, with D maybe TRBD1 (5 bases). The CDR3 sequence is 13 residues long. Trimming left V 9 bases short and J 9 bases short, with 20 bases between. CDR1 and CDR2 (germline): KGHDR, SFDVKD. The CDR3 coding sequence is TGTGCCACCCGTGCAGGGTTCGCCCCGCCGCAGTACTTC. The encoded protein is CATRAGFAPPQYF.

The V gene is TRBV6-2 or TRBV6-3, the J gene TRBJ2-1; D gene unclear. This CDR3 is built from 15 residues. V was pared by 5 bases and J by 0 bases, with 11 bases between. Germline V gene data show CDR1 as MNHEY and CDR2 as SVGEGT. CDR3 region: CASSKTESSYNEQFF. CDR3 DNA: TGTGCCAGCAGTAAAACAGAGAGCTCCTACAATGAGCAGTTCTTC.

The V call is TRBV2, the J call TRBJ1-1; D uncertain. CDR3 length: 14 amino acids. The V gene lost 4 bases and the J gene lost 2 bases, with 11 bases spanning the gap. Germline CDR1 reads SNHLY; CDR2 reads FYNNEI. The CDR3, as DNA: TGTGCCAGCAGTGTCCACCCGGCCAACACTGAAGCTTTCTTT. Translating it yields CASSVHPANTEAFF. Together with reference TRBV2 and TRBJ1-1, the CDR3 gives the full variable domain: EPEVTQTPSHQVTQMGQEVILRCVPISNHLYFYWYRQILGQKVEFLVSFYNNEISEKSEIFDDQFSVERPDGSNFTLKIRSTKLEDSAMYFCASSVHPANTEAFFGQGTRLTVV.

This clone was seen a handful of times. The CDR3 DNA reads TGTGCCAGCAGCCCCCCCATGGACAGGGGGAACACTGAAGCTTTCTTT. Protein: CASSPPMDRGNTEAFF. The chain has TRBV3-1 (or the pseudogene TRBV3-2) and TRBJ1-1; 9 nucleotides match TRBD1. CDR1 is LGHDT, CDR2 YNNKEL, per germline (reference sequence). The CDR3 spans 16 residues. The V and J ends lost 4 bases and 1 base, in that order; junction bases with no gene match: 7.

This chain joins TRBV19 and TRBJ1-5; D gene uncertain. CDR3 length: 13 amino acids. Germline V gives CDR1 LNHDA, CDR2 SQIVND (reference sequence). Trimming took off 5 bases at V and 8 bases at J, with 13 bases between the two ends. The chain's CDR3 is CASSQANEEPQHF. The DNA of the CDR3 is TGTGCCAGTAGTCAAGCAAATGAGGAGCCCCAGCATTTT. Full variable domain (missing parts from reference TRBV19 and TRBJ1-5): DGGITQSPKYLFRKEGQNVTLSCEQNLNHDAMYWYRQDPGQGLRLIYYSQIVNDFQKGDIAEGYSVSREKKESFPLTVTSAQKNPTAFYLCASSQANEEPQHFGDGTRLSIL.

This clone was picked up one time. This sequence joins TRBV18 and TRBJ1-6; D perhaps matches TRBD1 (5 bases). The CDR3 is 13 residues long. The ends were cut back, 0 bases at V and 10 bases at J, with 7 bases in the middle. Germline V CDR1 and CDR2: KGHSH, LQKENI. The CDR3 spells CASSPPGGSPLHF. The CDR3 region has the DNA TGTGCCAGCTCACCACCGGGGGGATCACCCCTCCACTTT.

This sequence joins TRBV6-2 or TRBV6-3 and TRBJ2-7; D is possibly TRBD1 or TRBD2 (5 bases each). This CDR3 contains 15 residues. In germline, CDR1 is MNHEY, CDR2 SVGEGT. Between the trimmed V and J ends, which lost 4 bases and 3 bases, there was a span of 16 bases. The CDR3 is CASSSGLQGYYEQYF. The CDR3 DNA is TGTGCCAGCAGTTCCGGACTCCAGGGCTACTACGAGCAGTACTTC.

This chain joins TRBV9 and TRBJ2-5; the match to TRBD2 covers 7 bases. Germline loops: CDR1 SGDLS, CDR2 YYNGEE. Trimming removed 0 bases from V and 3 bases from J; junction bases left unmatched: 11. This CDR3 is 17 amino acids long. The CDR3 coding sequence is TGTGCCAGCAGCGTAGCCGGGGTGGGAGGGCCGGAAGAGACCCAGTACTTC. Residues: CASSVAGVGGPEETQYF.